A single sample is the source of the 11 T cell receptor beta chains below, sequenced in a study of metastatic and nonmetastatic thyroid tumors. With MiXCR, TCRdb called clones anew from the PCR reads. The sample has some 19,000 clones, more than 20% seen once. Each patient went into thyroid surgery without having received any treatment. Sequenced sample: blood. These receptors were obtained from a male donor with papillary thyroid cancer or a benign thyroid nodule (not recorded which). Some clones in this sample may be carry-over from other donors' samples.

The chain joins TRBV5-1 to TRBJ2-7; 7 bases align to TRBD2. The CDR3 runs to 16 residues. Germline CDR1 SGHRS, CDR2 YFSETQ. With V trimmed by 0 bases and J by 1 base, 7 bases remained unmatched. CDR3 DNA: TGCGCCAGCAGCTTGGATTCGGGAGGAACGTCCTACGAGCAGTACTTC. Protein product: CASSLDSGGTSYEQYF.

This clone rates as medium-sized. This rearrangement joins TRBV20-1 to TRBJ2-7, with no clear D. Trimming left V 6 bases short and J 5 bases short, with 17 bases between. This CDR3 has 13 residues. From germline, CDR1 is DFQATT and CDR2 SNEGSKA (reference sequence). The chain's CDR3 is CSASIGPSNEQYF. In nucleotides, the CDR3 is TGCAGTGCCAGTATCGGGCCATCCAACGAGCAGTACTTC.

The chain carries TRBV6-1 and TRBJ2-2; D is perhaps TRBD1 (5 bases). The length of the CDR3 is 15 residues. The V end was cut by 7 bases, the J end by 5 bases, with 17 bases between. Germline V gives CDR1 MNHNS, CDR2 SASEGT. CDR3 sequence reads: CASTPLGDWTGELFF. In DNA form, the CDR3 reads TGTGCCAGCACCCCCTTAGGGGATTGGACCGGGGAGCTGTTTTTT.

The table lists this clone with a count of one. This rearrangement joins TRBV19 to TRBJ1-2; possibly TRBD1 for D (5 bases). Trimming pared 5 bases from V and 4 bases from J, leaving 20 bases between. CDR1 is LNHDA, CDR2 SQIVND, per germline (reference sequence). CDR3 length equals 16 residues. CDR3 sequence reads: CASSLLGTLGSYGYTF. The CDR3 DNA follows: TGTGCCAGTAGTCTACTGGGGACTCTCGGTAGCTATGGCTACACCTTC.

The rearrangement links TRBV29-1 to TRBJ2-1; no clear D. CDR3 length: 14 amino acids. CDR1 is SQVTM and CDR2 is ANQGSEA in the germline V gene. V gave up 8 bases and J gave up 6 bases, with 20 bases separating them. The CDR3 loop is CSTLGIGVFNEQFF. DNA of the CDR3: TGCAGCACATTAGGTATTGGGGTTTTCAATGAGCAGTTCTTC.

By sample share, this clone is medium-sized. V gene TRBV2 combines with J gene TRBJ1-5; maybe TRBD1 (5 bases). Germline CDR1 is SNHLY and CDR2 is FYNNEI. The CDR3 is made up of 14 amino acids. Trimming removed 7 bases at V and 4 bases at J, with 14 bases between. The CDR3 sequence: CASTPGTVNQPQHF. CDR3 DNA sequence: TGTGCCAGCACCCCCGGGACGGTGAATCAGCCCCAGCATTTT.

By its share, this clone is medium-sized (0.01 to 0.1%). The chain links TRBV6-1 to TRBJ2-1; tentatively, D is TRBD2 (6 bases). Germline V CDR1 and CDR2: MNHNS, SASEGT. The CDR3 runs to 14 residues. V was trimmed by 6 bases and J by 4 bases, leaving 13 bases between them. As DNA, the CDR3 is TGTGCCAGCAGCTCGAGCGGGTCTTACAATGAGCAGTTCTTC. As protein: CASSSSGSYNEQFF.

This clone was detected a few times. The V and J genes are TRBV19 and TRBJ2-7, with D maybe TRBD2 (9 bases). CDR1 LNHDA and CDR2 SQIVND come from the germline V gene (reference sequence). The CDR3 extends over 17 amino acids. Trimming took 6 bases from V and 2 from J, leaving 23 bases between them. CDR3 in amino acids: CASSLAGQAIGTYEQYF. The CDR3, as DNA: TGTGCCAGTAGCCTAGCGGGACAGGCAATCGGGACCTACGAGCAGTACTTC.

This sequence joins TRBV13 and TRBJ2-7; D could derive from TRBD1 or TRBD2 (5 bases each). Trimming removed 2 bases at V and 2 bases at J, with 10 bases between. Per the germline V gene, CDR1 is PRHDT and CDR2 is FYEKMQ (reference sequence). There are 14 residues in the CDR3. For the CDR3, the DNA is TGTGCCAGCAGCTTAAGGGGAGTAGCCTACGAGCAGTACTTC. Amino acid sequence: CASSLRGVAYEQYF.

This clone is deemed medium-sized. The rearrangement links TRBV10-3 to TRBJ1-2; 11 bases line up with TRBD1. The CDR3 covers 15 residues. Looked up from germline, CDR1 is ENHRY and CDR2 is SYGVKD. J lost 3 bases, V lost 9 bases, and 9 bases had no gene match. The CDR3 DNA reads TGTGCCATAGGACCCGGACAGGGGGCACACTATGGCTACACCTTC. It encodes CAIGPGQGAHYGYTF.

The rearrangement uses TRBV30 and TRBJ1-1, with unresolved D. Germline CDR1 reads GTSNPN; CDR2 reads SVGIG (reference sequence). This CDR3 is 11 amino acids long. Trimming pared 0 bases from V and 5 bases from J, leaving 4 bases between. The CDR3 DNA reads as TGTGCCTGGAGTGTAAAGACTGAAGCTTTCTTT. It encodes CAWSVKTEAFF. Combining the CDR3 with reference TRBV30 and TRBJ1-1 gives the whole variable domain SQTIHQWPATLVQPVGSPLSLECTVEGTSNPNLYWYRQAAGRGLQLLFYSVGIGQISSEVPQNLSASRPQDRQFILSSKKLLLSDSGFYLCAWSVKTEAFFGQGTRLTVV.